This TCR beta chain was captured by sequencing in a study of OX40 agonist ivuxolimab in advanced cancers. Measured with immunoSEQ multiplex PCR; TCRdb has only the in-frame clones, and not every one. The sample holds tens of thousands of clones, approximately 89% seen once. The CDR3 has 14 residues. CDR1 SGHAT and CDR2 FQDESV come from the germline V gene (reference sequence). The germline V and J ends were trimmed by 1 base and 7 bases, with 13 bases remaining between them. The sequencing here drew on CD4+ or CD8+ T cells sorted from blood, taken in a trial of the OX40 agonist ivuxolimab. The receptor was derived from an adult with an advanced solid tumor such as melanoma, head and neck, liver or kidney cancer. The chain joins TRBV11-1 to TRBJ2-5; no clear D gene. The CDR3 reads CASSLGQVTGTQYF. In nucleotides, the CDR3 is TGTGCCAGCAGCTTAGGCCAGGTCACGGGGACCCAGTACTTC. The complete variable domain, with remaining parts taken from reference TRBV11-1 and TRBJ2-5, reads EAEVAQSPRYKITEKSQAVAFWCDPISGHATLYWYRQILGQGPELLVQFQDESVVDDSQLPKDRFSAERLKGVDSTLKIQPAELGDSAMYLCASSLGQVTGTQYFGPGTRLLVL.